A single sample is the source of the 15 T cell receptor beta chains below, sequenced in a study of early T cells in non-severe SARS-CoV-2 infection. TCRdb re-derived calls from the 5' RACE reads in MiXCR, one entry per CDR3 protein. The sample lists some 30,000 distinct CDR3 sequences; about 10% were seen once. The sequencing sample was made of whole blood. Receptors originate from an adult who was a healthcare worker with PCR-confirmed SARS-CoV-2 infection or an uninfected control (not recorded which).

This clonotype has a count of ten or more. The chain recombines TRBV7-2 with TRBJ1-4; 7 bases align to TRBD1. Losses at the gene ends were 2 bases for V and 2 bases for J; bases not matched to a gene: 5. This CDR3 has 16 residues. From germline, CDR1 is SGHTA and CDR2 FQGNSA. This CDR3 reads CASSLRTGQTNEKLFF. The CDR3, as DNA: TGTGCCAGCAGCTTACGGACAGGCCAGACTAATGAAAAACTGTTTTTT.

This clonotype is a singleton in its sample. V and J are TRBV5-6 and TRBJ1-3, with D unclear. Germline-derived CDR1 and CDR2 are SGHDT and YYEEEE. The CDR3 loop spans 12 amino acids. The ends were cut back, 4 bases at V and 4 bases at J, with 6 bases in the middle. The chain's CDR3 is CASSGSGNTIYF. CDR3 nucleotide sequence: TGTGCCAGCAGCGGCTCCGGAAACACCATATATTTT.

This clonotype was seen repeatedly, ten times or more. V is TRBV5-4 and J is TRBJ2-5; no firm D call. V shed 1 base and J shed 5 bases, with 15 bases lying between them. The CDR3 extends over 15 amino acids. Germline V CDR1 and CDR2: SGHNT, YYREEE (reference sequence). CDR3 in amino acids: CASSLSTVKGETQYF. In nucleotides, the CDR3 is TGTGCCAGCAGCTTGTCGACGGTGAAAGGGGAGACCCAGTACTTC.

Ten or more counts support this clonotype. The rearrangement links TRBV5-1 to TRBJ2-1, with 7 bases matching TRBD1. After removal of 3 bases from V and 6 bases from J, the junction contained 12 bases not matched to a gene. The CDR3 consists of 16 residues. Germline lookup yields CDR1 SGHRS and CDR2 YFSETQ. DNA of the CDR3: TGCGCCAGCAGCTCTTACCCGGGACAGTTAGGCAATGAGCAGTTCTTC. Amino acids: CASSSYPGQLGNEQFF.

The V and J genes are TRBV9 and TRBJ1-2; D is uncertain. V was cut by 0 bases and J by 0 bases, with 24 bases left in between. The CDR3 runs 20 residues. Germline assignment: CDR1 SGDLS and CDR2 YYNGEE. The CDR3 DNA follows: TGTGCCAGCAGCGTAGGAGTAAGCTCGGCAGCCCAAAACGCTAACTATGGCTACACCTTC. It yields the protein CASSVGVSSAAQNANYGYTF.

At least ten counts were recorded for this clonotype. V usage is TRBV29-1 and J usage is TRBJ1-5, with unresolved D. Germline CDR1 and CDR2: SQVTM and ANQGSEA. V was clipped by 6 bases and J by 9 bases, with 15 bases between them. The CDR3 consists of 12 residues. CDR3 loop: CSVLFPGGPQHF. Written as DNA, the CDR3 is TGCAGCGTCCTTTTCCCCGGAGGGCCCCAGCATTTT. The full variable domain, its missing parts supplied by reference TRBV29-1 and TRBJ1-5, is SAVISQKPSRDICQRGTSLTIQCQVDSQVTMMFWYRQQPGQSLTLIATANQGSEATYESGFVIDKFPISRPNLTFSTLTVSNMSPEDSSIYLCSVLFPGGPQHFGDGTRLSIL.

On this clonotype itself: This may be a read error, as it is one base from a much larger clone. The J gene is TRBJ1-5, the V gene TRBV9; TRBD1 matches at 7 bases. The CDR3 consists of 15 residues. J lost 6 bases, V lost 4 bases, and 10 bases had no gene match. Germline-derived CDR1 and CDR2 are SGDLS and YYNGEE. The CDR3 DNA is TGTGCCAGCAGCCAGGGGTCCGGGGACAGTCAGCCCCAGCATTTT. As protein: CASSQGSGDSQPQHF.

This clonotype has more than one count but fewer than ten. The chain combines TRBV29-1 with TRBJ1-1, with TRBD1 as a possible D gene (6 bases). The V gene's germline CDR1 is SQVTM and CDR2 ANQGSEA. The CDR3 sequence is 12 residues long. The germline V and J ends were trimmed by 6 bases and 4 bases, with 12 bases remaining between them. For the CDR3, the DNA is TGCAGCGTCAGCGGGGGCCGCACTGAAGCTTTCTTT. As protein: CSVSGGRTEAFF.

This clonotype was found many times. V gene TRBV6-1 combines with J gene TRBJ2-1, with TRBD2 matching over 7 bases. There are 13 residues in the CDR3. From germline, CDR1 is MNHNS and CDR2 SASEGT. The chain's CDR3 is CAGLAGDRNEQFF. Here the CDR3 DNA reads TGTGCGGGACTGGCGGGGGACCGGAATGAGCAGTTCTTC.

The table lists this clonotype with a few counts. This chain uses TRBV7-2 with TRBJ2-5; D remains unclear. The CDR3 has 13 amino acids. The V gene's germline CDR1 is SGHTA and CDR2 FQGNSA. V dropped 3 bases and J dropped 2 bases, with 7 bases sitting between them. In nucleotides, the CDR3 is TGTGCCAGCAGCTTGACACCACAAGAGACCCAGTACTTC. Residues: CASSLTPQETQYF.

This clonotype was detected ten times or more. The rearrangement uses TRBV9 and TRBJ2-3; D not resolved. Trimming removed 3 bases from V and 11 bases from J, with 13 bases in between. CDR3 length: 12 amino acids. Germline values: CDR1 SGDLS, CDR2 YYNGEE. In DNA, the CDR3 is TGTGCCAGCAGCGGGACCGTCCTAGTGCAGTATTTT. Amino acids: CASSGTVLVQYF.

This clonotype was counted many times. V gene TRBV27 combines with J gene TRBJ1-2; a possible D gene is TRBD1 (6 bases). Germline values: CDR1 MNHEY, CDR2 SMNVEV (reference sequence). This CDR3 has 12 residues. The V end lost 3 bases, the J end lost 8 bases, and 10 bases lay between the germline ends. The CDR3 coding sequence is TGTGCCAGCAGTTTCAAGGGGGAGGGCTACACCTTC. Residues: CASSFKGEGYTF.

The V call is TRBV6-2 or TRBV6-3, the J call TRBJ2-2; TRBD2 is a possible D gene (6 bases). Germline V gene data show CDR1 as MNHEY and CDR2 as SVGEGT. With 6 bases removed from V and 6 bases from J, the gap between germline ends came to 14 bases. The CDR3 is 14 amino acids. This CDR3 reads CASRSEGGSGELFF. CDR3 coding DNA: TGTGCCAGCAGGAGCGAAGGAGGGTCCGGGGAGCTGTTTTTT.

The rearrangement joins TRBV11-2 to TRBJ1-1, with D possibly matching TRBD1 (5 bases). This CDR3 spans 14 amino acids. Germline CDR1 and CDR2: SGHAT and FQNNGV. Trimming stripped 2 bases from V and 4 bases from J, with 11 bases between. CDR3 sequence reads: CASSLPGRLTEAFF. The CDR3, as DNA: TGTGCCAGCAGCTTACCGGGACGACTCACTGAAGCTTTCTTT. Variable domain in full (rest from reference TRBV11-2 and TRBJ1-1): EAGVAQSPRYKIIEKRQSVAFWCNPISGHATLYWYQQILGQGPKLLIQFQNNGVVDDSQLPKDRFSAERLKGVDSTLKIQPAKLEDSAVYLCASSLPGRLTEAFFGQGTRLTVV.

This clonotype has at least ten counts. J is TRBJ1-1 and V is TRBV4-3; unclear D gene. Germline V gives CDR1 LGHNA, CDR2 YSLEER. CDR3 length equals 13 residues. The V end was cut by 2 bases, the J end by 4 bases, with 8 bases between. In nucleotides, the CDR3 is TGCGCCAGCAGCCAAACCCGGACCACTGAAGCTTTCTTT. Protein sequence: CASSQTRTTEAFF.